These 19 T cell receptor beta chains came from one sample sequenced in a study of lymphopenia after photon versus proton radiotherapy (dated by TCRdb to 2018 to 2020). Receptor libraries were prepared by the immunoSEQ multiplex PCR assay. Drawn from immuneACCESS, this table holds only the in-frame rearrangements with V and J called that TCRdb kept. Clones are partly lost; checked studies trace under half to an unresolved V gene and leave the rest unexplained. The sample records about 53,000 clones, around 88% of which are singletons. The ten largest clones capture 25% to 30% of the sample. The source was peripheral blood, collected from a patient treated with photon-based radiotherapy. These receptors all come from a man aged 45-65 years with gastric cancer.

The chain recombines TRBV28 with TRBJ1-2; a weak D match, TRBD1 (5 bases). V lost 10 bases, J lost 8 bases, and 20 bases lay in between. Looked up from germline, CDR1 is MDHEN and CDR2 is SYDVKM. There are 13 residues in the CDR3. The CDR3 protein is CAITRAGRGGYTF. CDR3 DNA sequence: TGTGCCATTACTAGGGCAGGGCGCGGCGGCTACACCTTC.

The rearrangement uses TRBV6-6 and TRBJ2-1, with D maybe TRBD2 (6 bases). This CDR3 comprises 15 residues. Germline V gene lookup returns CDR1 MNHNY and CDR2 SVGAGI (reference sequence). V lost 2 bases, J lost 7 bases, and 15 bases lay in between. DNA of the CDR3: TGTGCCAGCAGTTACCCGGGACTTGGGTTGAATGAGCAGTTCTTC. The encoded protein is CASSYPGLGLNEQFF.

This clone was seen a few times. The chain's CDR3 is CASSLPGPNEKLFF. Here the CDR3 DNA reads TGTGCCAGCAGCTTGCCGGGGCCCAATGAAAAACTGTTTTTT. V and J are TRBV5-6 and TRBJ1-4; possibly TRBD1 for D (5 bases). CDR3 length equals 14 residues. Per the germline V gene, CDR1 is SGHDT and CDR2 is YYEEEE. The V and J ends lost 1 base and 5 bases respectively, with 9 bases between them.

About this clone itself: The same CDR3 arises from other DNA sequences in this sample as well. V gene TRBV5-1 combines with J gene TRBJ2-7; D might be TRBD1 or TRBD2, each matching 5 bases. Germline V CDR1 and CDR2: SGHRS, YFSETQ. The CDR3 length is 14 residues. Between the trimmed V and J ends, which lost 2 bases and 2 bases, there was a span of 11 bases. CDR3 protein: CASSLGTVTYEQYF. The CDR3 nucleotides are TGCGCCAGCAGCTTAGGGACGGTAACCTACGAGCAGTACTTC.

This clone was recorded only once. The CDR3 sequence: CAIRTSGLSYEQYF. The CDR3 DNA is TGTGCCATCAGGACTAGCGGGCTCTCCTACGAGCAGTACTTC. The V and J genes are TRBV10-3 and TRBJ2-7, with TRBD2 matching over 10 bases. CDR1 and CDR2 from the germline V gene are ENHRY and SYGVKD. V was clipped by 6 bases and J by 0 bases; unmatched bases: 2. The CDR3 sequence is 14 residues long.

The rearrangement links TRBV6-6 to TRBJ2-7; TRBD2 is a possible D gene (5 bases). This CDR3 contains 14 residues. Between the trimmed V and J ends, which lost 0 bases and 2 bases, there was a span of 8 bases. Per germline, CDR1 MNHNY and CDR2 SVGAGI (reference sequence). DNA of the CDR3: TGTGCCAGCAGTTACTCACCGGGAACCTACGAGCAGTACTTC. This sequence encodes CASSYSPGTYEQYF.

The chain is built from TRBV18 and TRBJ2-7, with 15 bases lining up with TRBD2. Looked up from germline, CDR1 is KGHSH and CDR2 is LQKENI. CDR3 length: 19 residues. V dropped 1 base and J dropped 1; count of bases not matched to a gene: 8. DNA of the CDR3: TGTGCCAGCTCACCACTGGCCGGGACTAGCGGGAGGAGATCCTACGAGCAGTACTTC. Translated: CASSPLAGTSGRRSYEQYF.

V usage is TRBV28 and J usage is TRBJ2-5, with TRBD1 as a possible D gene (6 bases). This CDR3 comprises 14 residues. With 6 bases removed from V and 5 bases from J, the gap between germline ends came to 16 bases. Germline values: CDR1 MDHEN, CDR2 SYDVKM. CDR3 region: CASREQGPAETQYF. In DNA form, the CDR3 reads TGTGCCAGCAGAGAACAGGGTCCCGCCGAGACCCAGTACTTC.

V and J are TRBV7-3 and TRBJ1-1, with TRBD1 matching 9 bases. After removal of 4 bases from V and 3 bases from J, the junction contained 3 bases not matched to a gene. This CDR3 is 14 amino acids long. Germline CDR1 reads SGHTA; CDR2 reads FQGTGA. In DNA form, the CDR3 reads TGTGCCAGCAGCTCCGGACAGGGGCACACTGAAGCTTTCTTT. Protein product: CASSSGQGHTEAFF.

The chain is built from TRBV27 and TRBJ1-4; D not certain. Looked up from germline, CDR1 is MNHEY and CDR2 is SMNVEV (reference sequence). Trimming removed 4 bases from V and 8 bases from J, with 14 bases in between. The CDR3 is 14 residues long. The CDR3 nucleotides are TGTGCCAGCAGTTCCTCCGATGGGCAAGAAAAACTGTTTTTT. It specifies CASSSSDGQEKLFF.

CDR3 in amino acids: CASSHGTSGRSTDTQYF. The CDR3, as DNA: TGTGCCAGCAGCCACGGGACTAGCGGGAGGAGCACAGATACGCAGTATTTT. The rearrangement uses TRBV4-2 and TRBJ2-3, with 15 bases matching TRBD2. After removal of 3 bases from V and 0 bases from J, the junction contained 1 base not matched to a gene. Per germline, CDR1 LGHNA and CDR2 YNFKEQ. This CDR3 is 17 amino acids long.

CDR3 DNA sequence: TGTGCCAGCAGTTCCCAGGGGGCGAGCAATCAGCCCCAGCATTTT. Translating gives CASSSQGASNQPQHF. The chain carries TRBV6-6 and TRBJ1-5, with TRBD1 identical over 8 bases. Germline lookup yields CDR1 MNHNY and CDR2 SVGAGI (reference sequence). This CDR3 is built from 15 residues. J lost 1 base, V lost 4 bases, and 3 bases had no gene match.

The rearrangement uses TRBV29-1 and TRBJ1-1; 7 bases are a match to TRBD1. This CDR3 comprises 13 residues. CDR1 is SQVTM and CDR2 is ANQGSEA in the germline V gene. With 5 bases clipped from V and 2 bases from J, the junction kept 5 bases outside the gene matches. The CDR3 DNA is TGCAGCGTTTTGGGACAGAGAAACACTGAAGCTTTCTTT. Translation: CSVLGQRNTEAFF.

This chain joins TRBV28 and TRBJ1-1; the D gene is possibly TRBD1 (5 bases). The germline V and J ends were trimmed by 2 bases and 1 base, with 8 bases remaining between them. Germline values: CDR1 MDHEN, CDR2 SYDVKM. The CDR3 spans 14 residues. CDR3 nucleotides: TGTGCCAGCAGTTTAGGGGCAGGGAACACTGAAGCTTTCTTT. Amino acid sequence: CASSLGAGNTEAFF.

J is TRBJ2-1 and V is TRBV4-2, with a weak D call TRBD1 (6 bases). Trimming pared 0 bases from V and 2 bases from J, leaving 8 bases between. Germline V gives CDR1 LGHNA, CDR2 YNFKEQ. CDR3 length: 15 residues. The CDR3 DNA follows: TGTGCCAGCAGCCAAGATGGGGGCGCCTACAATGAGCAGTTCTTC. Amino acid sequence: CASSQDGGAYNEQFF.

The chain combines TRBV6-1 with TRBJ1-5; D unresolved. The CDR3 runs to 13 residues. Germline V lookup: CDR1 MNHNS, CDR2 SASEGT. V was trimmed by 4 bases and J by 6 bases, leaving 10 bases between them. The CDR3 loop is CASSARSGQPQHF. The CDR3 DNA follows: TGTGCCAGCAGTGCGAGGAGTGGTCAGCCCCAGCATTTT.

The CDR3 region has the DNA TGTGCCAGCACCTCTAGCGGAGGGGGCTCCTACAATGAGCAGTTCTTC. Translating gives CASTSSGGGSYNEQFF. The chain has TRBV27 and TRBJ2-1, with a possible D match to TRBD2 (7 bases). CDR3 length: 16 amino acids. The V gene lost 7 bases and the J gene lost 0 bases, with 16 bases spanning the gap. Per the germline V gene, CDR1 is MNHEY and CDR2 is SMNVEV (reference sequence).

CDR3 in amino acids: CASSSGLADGNEQFF. In DNA form, the CDR3 reads TGTGCCAGCAGCTCCGGACTAGCGGACGGGAATGAGCAGTTCTTC. This rearrangement joins TRBV7-7 to TRBJ2-1; TRBD2 aligns across 10 bases. The germline CDR1 and CDR2 sequences are SSHAT and FNYEAQ (reference sequence). There are 15 residues in the CDR3. V was clipped by 4 bases and J by 7 bases; unmatched bases: 7.

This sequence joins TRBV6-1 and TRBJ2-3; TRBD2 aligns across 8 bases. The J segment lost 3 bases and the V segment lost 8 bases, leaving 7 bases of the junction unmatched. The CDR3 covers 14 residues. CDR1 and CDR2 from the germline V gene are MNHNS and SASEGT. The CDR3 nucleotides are TGTGCCAGCGGTCTAAAGCGGGAGACAGATACGCAGTATTTT. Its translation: CASGLKRETDTQYF.